Here is one T cell receptor beta chain with its context. Its antigen is currently unknown. This specimen belongs to a study of CD8 T cells in ankylosing spondylitis. Study conclusions and caveats: What seemed typical of ankylosing spondylitis blood was a TCR beta motif built from about 8 highly homologous variants. Matched synovial fluid from ankylosing spondylitis patients was reported to be enriched for disease-linked clones. Earlier work had already found some motif variants in reactive arthritis synovial fluid and blood.

The TCR beta libraries were generated through quantitative 5'-RACE incorporating molecular barcodes. TCRdb passed the 5' RACE reads through MiXCR, listing each CDR3 protein once. The table has about 300,000 distinct CDR3 sequences, around 21% seen once. CDR3 size: 15 residues. V was clipped by 7 bases and J by 2 bases, with 15 bases between them. The germline V gene encodes CDR1 MNHEY and CDR2 SVGEGT. Sequencing used blood, either unsorted or a sorted T cell fraction (not recorded which). V and J are TRBV6-2 or TRBV6-3 and TRBJ2-1; D is unresolved. The TCR sequence derives from a female donor with ankylosing spondylitis or in good health (not recorded which). The CDR3 DNA reads TGTGCCAGCACCAGGTCAGCGAGCCCCTACAATGAGCAGTTCTTC. Protein: CASTRSASPYNEQFF.